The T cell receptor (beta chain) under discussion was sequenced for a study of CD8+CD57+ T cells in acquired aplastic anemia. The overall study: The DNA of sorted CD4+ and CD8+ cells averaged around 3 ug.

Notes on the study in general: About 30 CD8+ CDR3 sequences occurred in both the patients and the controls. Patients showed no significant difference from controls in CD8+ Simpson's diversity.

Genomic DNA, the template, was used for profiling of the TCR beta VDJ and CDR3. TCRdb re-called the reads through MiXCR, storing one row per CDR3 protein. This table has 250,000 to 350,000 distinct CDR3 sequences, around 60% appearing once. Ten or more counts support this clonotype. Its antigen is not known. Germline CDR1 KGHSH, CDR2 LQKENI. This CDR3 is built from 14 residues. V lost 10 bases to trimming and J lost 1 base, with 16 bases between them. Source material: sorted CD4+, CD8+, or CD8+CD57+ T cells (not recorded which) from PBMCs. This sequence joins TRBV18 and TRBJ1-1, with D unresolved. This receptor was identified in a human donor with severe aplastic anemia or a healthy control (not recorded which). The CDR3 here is CATQLNRGNTEAFF. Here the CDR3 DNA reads TGTGCCACCCAGCTAAACCGGGGGAACACTGAAGCTTTCTTT. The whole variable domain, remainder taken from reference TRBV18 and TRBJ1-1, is NAGVMQNPRHLVRRRGQEARLRCSPMKGHSHVYWYRQLPEEGLKFMVYLQKENIIDESGMPKERFSAEFPKEGPSILRIQQVVRGDSAAYFCATQLNRGNTEAFFGQGTRLTVV.